This is a list of T cell receptor beta chains from one sample in a study of blood T cell repertoires in COVID-19. TCRdb's copy holds only in-frame clones and misses some; the assay was immunoSEQ multiplex PCR. This sample has roughly 30,000 clones, with around 85% found just once. Sequencing was done on a sample of peripheral blood. These receptors were obtained from a man between 60 and 75 years old with active COVID-19. CDR3s include the opening cysteine and the closing phenylalanine or tryptophan. A D gene is named only where the DNA matches it firmly. The size of a clone is reported for some rows only, either as once, few or many, or as a class for expanded clones.

cdr3_nt cdr3_aa clone_size v_call d_call j_call cdr3_length
TGTGCCAGTAGAAGACAGATTTTCGGGGCCAACGTCCTGACTTTC CASRRQIFGANVLTF - TRBV19 - TRBJ2-6 15
TGTGCCAGTTCCTATAGCGGCTTACGAAATGAGCAGTTCTTC CASSYSGLRNEQFF - TRBV19 - TRBJ2-1 14
TGTGCCAGCAGCCGGCCCGGAGGGGAGGGCTACACCTTC CASSRPGGEGYTF - TRBV3-1/TRBV3-2 - TRBJ1-2 13
TGTGCCACAAGAGCCGGGAACTCGAACACCGGGGAGCTGTTTTTT CATRAGNSNTGELFF - TRBV2 - TRBJ2-2 15
TGTGCCAGCAGCCAAGATCAAGGCGCTCCGGGGCTGTTTTTT CASSQDQGAPGLFF few TRBV28 - TRBJ1-4 14
TGTGCCAGCAGTCCAAGGACTAGCGGGGGAGCGAACATTCAGTACTTC CASSPRTSGGANIQYF - TRBV5-6 TRBD2 TRBJ2-4 16
TGCGCCAGCAGCTTGGGAGGGTCTTCTTCCTACGAGCAGTACTTC CASSLGGSSSYEQYF - TRBV5-1 - TRBJ2-7 15
TGTGCCAGCAAATCCCTCTCTGGGGCCAACGTCCTGACTTTC CASKSLSGANVLTF few TRBV28 - TRBJ2-6 14
TGTGCCAGCGTTTACCTTAGTGAGCAGTTCTTC CASVYLSEQFF - TRBV28 - TRBJ2-1 11
TGTGCCAGCAGCCAAGGAGGGACAGTTTACAATGAGCAGTTCTTC CASSQGGTVYNEQFF - TRBV14 TRBD1 TRBJ2-1 15
TGTGCCAGCAGCCTCCTTCTGGCACAGGGAAATTCACCCCTCCACTTT CASSLLLAQGNSPLHF - TRBV7-6 - TRBJ1-6 16
TGTGCCAGCAGCTTAGATCAGGGTCGCGGGGAGCTGTTTTTT CASSLDQGRGELFF - TRBV11-2 - TRBJ2-2 14
TGTGCCAGCAGCTTGGCGGGTGACAGGGAAAAAGAGACCCAGTACTTC CASSLAGDREKETQYF - TRBV5-4 TRBD1 TRBJ2-5 16
TGTGCCAGCAGTTTACCCAACAGGGGGCTCACTGAAGCTTTCTTT CASSLPNRGLTEAFF - TRBV28 TRBD1 TRBJ1-1 15
TGTGCCAGCAGCGGGCAAGGGATGGGAGTCTACTACAATGAGCAGTTCTTC CASSGQGMGVYYNEQFF - TRBV2 - TRBJ2-1 17
TGTGCCAGTAGTACATCCATTCAGGGGCTGGGTTCCTACGAGCAGTACTTC CASSTSIQGLGSYEQYF - TRBV19 - TRBJ2-7 17
TGTGCCAGCAGTGAGCGGGGGACTGAAGCTTTCTTT CASSERGTEAFF - TRBV6-1 - TRBJ1-1 12
TGTGCCAGCAGCTTAGAGGGACTAACTACAGATACGCAGTATTTT CASSLEGLTTDTQYF - TRBV7-3 TRBD2 TRBJ2-3 15
TGTGCCAGCAGTGAAGGACTAGCGGGAGGGCCGGGTTATGAGCAGTTCTTC CASSEGLAGGPGYEQFF - TRBV6-1 TRBD2 TRBJ2-1 17
TGTGCCAGCAGTGACCGCCCCTCGGCGGCGGGGGATACGCAGTATTTT CASSDRPSAAGDTQYF - TRBV6-4 - TRBJ2-3 16
TGTGCCAGCAGCGTAGGGGGAGCTAACTATGGCTACACCTTC CASSVGGANYGYTF - TRBV9 - TRBJ1-2 14
TGTGCCAGCTCACCATTAACTGCGTACCAAGAGACCCAGTACTTC CASSPLTAYQETQYF - TRBV18 - TRBJ2-5 15
TGTGCCAGCAGCCAAGGACAGGGGCGAACCTACGAGCAGTACTTC CASSQGQGRTYEQYF - TRBV5-4 TRBD1 TRBJ2-7 15
TGCAGCGCGGAGACAGGGGGCAAGGACTACACCTTC CSAETGGKDYTF - TRBV29-1 TRBD1 TRBJ1-2 12
TGTGCCACCAGCAGCGCCGGGACAGTTGAAGCTTTCTTT CATSSAGTVEAFF medium-sized TRBV15 TRBD1 TRBJ1-1 13
TGTGCCAGCCATATTGGACTAGCGGGAGGGCCGATCGACAATGAGCAGTTCTTC CASHIGLAGGPIDNEQFF once TRBV7-2 TRBD2 TRBJ2-1 18
TGTGCCAGCAGTTTAGATGTGAGGGAGAGGCCTTTT CASSLDVRERPF - TRBV12-3/TRBV12-4 - TRBJ1-1 12
TGCGCCAGCAGCTTAGGGGGAAACATCTACAATGAGCAGTTCTTC CASSLGGNIYNEQFF - TRBV5-1 - TRBJ2-1 15
TGTGCCAGCAGCTCCGTTGCCTACGAGCAGTACTTC CASSSVAYEQYF few TRBV7-9 - TRBJ2-7 12
TGTGCCAGCAGTAGACGGACTAGCGGGAGCTCCTACGAGCAGTACTTC CASSRRTSGSSYEQYF - TRBV27 TRBD2 TRBJ2-7 16